This TCR beta chain was identified during a study of early T cells in non-severe SARS-CoV-2 infection. Study background: Chains were not paired, and sequencing was done on bulk RNA from unsorted whole blood.

The table lists this clonotype with many counts. Its antigen is unidentified. CDR3 length equals 16 residues. Germline CDR1 and CDR2: SGHTA and FQGTGA. V was trimmed by 0 bases and J by 1 base, leaving 12 bases between them. Tagging with unique molecular identifiers was applied to individual cDNA molecules. TCRdb fed the 5' RACE reads into MiXCR, producing one record per CDR3 protein. The sample has about 90,000 distinct CDR3 sequences, approximately 12% seen once. Study-wide results and limits: VDJdb-based annotation leaned toward anti-spike CD8 responses and missed private and CD4 specificities.

This chain connects TRBV7-3 to TRBJ1-1; a possible D gene is TRBD1 (6 bases). Sequenced material: whole blood, taken at baseline. The origin of this receptor is an adult who was a healthcare worker with PCR-confirmed SARS-CoV-2 infection or an uninfected control (not recorded which). In nucleotides, the CDR3 is TGTGCCAGCAGCTTAACTCCGGGACACGCGAACACTGAAGCTTTCTTT. Protein product: CASSLTPGHANTEAFF. Full variable domain (outside the CDR3, taken from reference TRBV7-3 and TRBJ1-1): GAGVSQTPSNKVTEKGKYVELRCDPISGHTALYWYRQSLGQGPEFLIYFQGTGAADDSGLPNDRFFAVRPEGSVSTLKIQRTERGDSAVYLCASSLTPGHANTEAFFGQGTRLTVV.